This is a list of T cell receptor beta chains from one sample in a study of blood T cells in healthy people across ages. TCRdb re-called the 5' RACE reads with MiXCR, one entry per CDR3 protein. The sample has about a million distinct CDR3 sequences, roughly two fifths seen once. Sequencing was performed on blood. These receptors originate from a man younger than 35 in good health. CDR3s include the opening cysteine and the closing phenylalanine or tryptophan. The D gene is left open where the match is weak. Only part of the rows carry a size: once, few, many, or a class if the clone is expanded.

abundance: .; j_gene: TRBJ1-1; v_gene: TRBV20-1; d_gene: TRBD1; CDR3aa: CSAQDRSSVNTEAFF; CDR3nt: TGCAGTGCGCAGGACAGGAGTTCGGTGAACACTGAAGCTTTCTTT
abundance: .; j_gene: TRBJ2-1; v_gene: TRBV2; d_gene: TRBD2; CDR3aa: CASRGSGGAYNEQFF; CDR3nt: TGTGCCAGCAGAGGCAGCGGGGGTGCCTACAATGAGCAGTTCTTC
abundance: .; j_gene: TRBJ1-1; v_gene: TRBV9; d_gene: .; CDR3aa: CASSVRSGNTEAFF; CDR3nt: TGTGCCAGCAGCGTCCGGTCAGGGAACACTGAAGCTTTCTTT
abundance: .; j_gene: TRBJ1-2; v_gene: TRBV2; d_gene: .; CDR3aa: CASSEDTNYGYTF; CDR3nt: TGTGCCAGCAGTGAAGATACTAACTATGGCTACACCTTC
abundance: .; j_gene: TRBJ1-2; v_gene: TRBV2; d_gene: .; CDR3aa: CASSERQDYGYTF; CDR3nt: TGTGCCAGCAGTGAACGACAGGACTATGGCTACACCTTC
abundance: few; j_gene: TRBJ1-4; v_gene: TRBV18; d_gene: TRBD1; CDR3aa: CASSFLRDSPNEKLFF; CDR3nt: TGTGCCAGCTCATTTCTTCGGGACAGTCCTAATGAAAAACTGTTTTTT
abundance: many; j_gene: TRBJ2-3; v_gene: TRBV12-3/TRBV12-4; d_gene: TRBD1; CDR3aa: CASKTGTGKRDTQYF; CDR3nt: TGTGCCAGCAAGACCGGGACAGGGAAAAGAGATACGCAGTATTTT
abundance: few; j_gene: TRBJ1-1; v_gene: TRBV20-1; d_gene: TRBD1; CDR3aa: CSASPGTGREAFF; CDR3nt: TGCAGTGCTAGCCCCGGGACAGGGCGTGAAGCTTTCTTT
abundance: .; j_gene: TRBJ2-7; v_gene: TRBV7-9; d_gene: .; CDR3aa: CASSSRDISYEQYF; CDR3nt: TGTGCCAGCAGCTCCCGGGACATCTCCTACGAGCAGTACTTC
abundance: .; j_gene: TRBJ2-2; v_gene: TRBV21-1; d_gene: .; CDR3aa: CASSSDSFTGELFF; CDR3nt: TGTGCCAGCAGCTCCGACAGCTTTACCGGGGAGCTGTTTTTT
abundance: .; j_gene: TRBJ1-2; v_gene: TRBV7-2; d_gene: .; CDR3aa: CASSLEGGTLNYGYTF; CDR3nt: TGTGCCAGCAGCTTAGAAGGAGGCACTTTGAACTATGGCTACACCTTC
abundance: many; j_gene: TRBJ2-3; v_gene: TRBV12-3/TRBV12-4; d_gene: TRBD2; CDR3aa: CASSQSGGWPDTQYF; CDR3nt: TGTGCCAGCAGTCAAAGCGGGGGGTGGCCAGATACGCAGTATTTT
abundance: .; j_gene: TRBJ1-4; v_gene: TRBV25-1; d_gene: .; CDR3aa: CASSGSPNEKLFF; CDR3nt: TGTGCCAGCAGTGGGTCCCCTAATGAAAAACTGTTTTTT
abundance: few; j_gene: TRBJ1-1; v_gene: TRBV7-8; d_gene: .; CDR3aa: CASSFRDPTTEAFF; CDR3nt: TGTGCCAGCAGCTTTAGGGACCCCACCACTGAAGCTTTCTTT
abundance: few; j_gene: TRBJ1-1; v_gene: TRBV29-1; d_gene: TRBD1; CDR3aa: CSVVTGGYTEAFF; CDR3nt: TGCAGCGTAGTAACAGGGGGATACACTGAAGCTTTCTTT
abundance: .; j_gene: TRBJ1-5; v_gene: TRBV27; d_gene: .; CDR3aa: CASSPKEDSLNQPQHF; CDR3nt: TGTGCCAGCAGTCCCAAGGAGGACAGTCTCAATCAGCCCCAGCATTTT
abundance: many; j_gene: TRBJ2-1; v_gene: TRBV6-6; d_gene: .; CDR3aa: CASSPGLNSYNEQFF; CDR3nt: TGTGCCAGCAGCCCGGGACTCAACTCCTACAATGAGCAGTTCTTC
abundance: few; j_gene: TRBJ1-1; v_gene: TRBV27; d_gene: .; CDR3aa: CASSSPDREAFF; CDR3nt: TGTGCCAGCAGTTCTCCGGACAGAGAAGCTTTCTTT
abundance: few; j_gene: TRBJ1-2; v_gene: TRBV4-1; d_gene: .; CDR3aa: CASSQVDSVDYGYTF; CDR3nt: TGCGCCAGCAGCCAAGTGGACAGTGTAGACTATGGCTACACCTTC
abundance: .; j_gene: TRBJ1-6; v_gene: TRBV3-1; d_gene: .; CDR3aa: CASSQLSSSYNSPLHF; CDR3nt: TGTGCCAGCAGCCAATTGTCGAGCTCCTATAATTCACCCCTCCACTTT
abundance: .; j_gene: TRBJ2-3; v_gene: TRBV29-1; d_gene: .; CDR3aa: CSATRSVSRSTDTQYF; CDR3nt: TGCAGCGCAACCAGATCGGTCTCTCGATCAACAGATACGCAGTATTTT
abundance: few; j_gene: TRBJ2-3; v_gene: TRBV3-1; d_gene: TRBD2; CDR3aa: CASSQEGLMGSTQYF; CDR3nt: TGTGCCAGCAGCCAAGAGGGACTAATGGGCTCTACGCAGTATTTT
abundance: .; j_gene: TRBJ1-2; v_gene: TRBV6-2/TRBV6-3; d_gene: TRBD1; CDR3aa: CASSPGQVDGYTF; CDR3nt: TGTGCCAGCAGTCCGGGACAGGTAGATGGCTACACCTTC
abundance: few; j_gene: TRBJ2-1; v_gene: TRBV4-3; d_gene: TRBD2; CDR3aa: CASNQVLADEQFF; CDR3nt: TGCGCCAGCAACCAGGTGCTAGCGGATGAGCAGTTCTTC
abundance: few; j_gene: TRBJ2-3; v_gene: TRBV27; d_gene: TRBD1; CDR3aa: CASSDYRGRITDTQYF; CDR3nt: TGTGCCAGCAGTGACTACAGGGGGCGTATTACAGATACGCAGTATTTT
abundance: few; j_gene: TRBJ1-5; v_gene: TRBV6-6; d_gene: TRBD1; CDR3aa: CASSYGDRYAQPQHF; CDR3nt: TGTGCCAGCAGTTACGGGGACAGGTATGCTCAGCCCCAGCATTTT
abundance: .; j_gene: TRBJ2-5; v_gene: TRBV5-1; d_gene: .; CDR3aa: CAGSLSETQYF; CDR3nt: TGCGCCGGCAGCTTGTCGGAGACCCAGTACTTC
abundance: .; j_gene: TRBJ2-2; v_gene: TRBV7-2; d_gene: TRBD2; CDR3aa: CASSYRTSGGYSSLAGELFF; CDR3nt: TGTGCCAGCAGCTACCGGACTAGCGGGGGATACTCCTCCCTAGCGGGGGAGCTGTTTTTT
abundance: few; j_gene: TRBJ2-3; v_gene: TRBV5-6; d_gene: .; CDR3aa: CASSSTGQGTDTQYF; CDR3nt: TGTGCCAGCAGCTCTACCGGTCAGGGCACAGATACGCAGTATTTT
abundance: few; j_gene: TRBJ1-4; v_gene: TRBV2; d_gene: .; CDR3aa: CASSEDGEKLFF; CDR3nt: TGTGCCAGCAGTGAAGATGGTGAAAAACTGTTTTTT
abundance: many; j_gene: TRBJ2-1; v_gene: TRBV7-9; d_gene: .; CDR3aa: CASSPDRINNEQFF; CDR3nt: TGTGCCAGCAGCCCTGACAGGATAAACAATGAGCAGTTCTTC
abundance: .; j_gene: TRBJ1-4; v_gene: TRBV4-1; d_gene: .; CDR3aa: CASSQDAGLSEKLFF; CDR3nt: TGCGCCAGCAGCCAAGATGCGGGGCTAAGTGAAAAACTGTTTTTT
abundance: few; j_gene: TRBJ2-7; v_gene: TRBV20-1; d_gene: .; CDR3aa: CSAPGVSYEQYF; CDR3nt: TGCAGTGCCCCCGGGGTCTCCTACGAGCAGTACTTC
abundance: few; j_gene: TRBJ1-2; v_gene: TRBV6-2/TRBV6-3; d_gene: TRBD1; CDR3aa: CASSRGTGADGYTF; CDR3nt: TGTGCCAGCAGCCGCGGGACAGGGGCCGATGGCTACACCTTC
abundance: .; j_gene: TRBJ2-7; v_gene: TRBV20-1; d_gene: TRBD1; CDR3aa: CSARATGGSSYNEQYF; CDR3nt: TGCAGTGCTAGAGCGACAGGGGGGAGCTCCTACAATGAGCAGTACTTC
abundance: .; j_gene: TRBJ2-4; v_gene: TRBV7-9; d_gene: .; CDR3aa: CASSPNTPRDIQYF; CDR3nt: TGTGCCAGCAGCCCGAATACACCGAGGGACATTCAGTACTTC
abundance: .; j_gene: TRBJ2-1; v_gene: TRBV20-1; d_gene: .; CDR3aa: CSAPLGAGALSYNEQFF; CDR3nt: TGCAGTGCTCCTCTGGGGGCGGGGGCCCTCTCCTACAATGAGCAGTTCTTC
abundance: few; j_gene: TRBJ2-5; v_gene: TRBV12-3/TRBV12-4; d_gene: .; CDR3aa: CASSSETGGGETQYF; CDR3nt: TGTGCCAGCAGTTCAGAGACAGGCGGAGGAGAGACCCAGTACTTC
abundance: .; j_gene: TRBJ1-6; v_gene: TRBV20-1; d_gene: TRBD1; CDR3aa: CSAAGTGFSPLHF; CDR3nt: TGCAGTGCTGCGGGGACAGGGTTTTCACCCCTCCACTTT
abundance: few; j_gene: TRBJ2-7; v_gene: TRBV12-5; d_gene: TRBD1; CDR3aa: CASGVGQGLSYEQYF; CDR3nt: TGTGCTAGTGGGGTAGGACAGGGGCTCTCCTACGAGCAGTACTTC
abundance: few; j_gene: TRBJ2-3; v_gene: TRBV2; d_gene: .; CDR3aa: CASSPTSQGSADTQYF; CDR3nt: TGTGCCAGCAGTCCGACTAGTCAGGGGTCGGCAGATACGCAGTATTTT
abundance: .; j_gene: TRBJ1-5; v_gene: TRBV12-3/TRBV12-4; d_gene: .; CDR3aa: CASSRGETGYQPQHF; CDR3nt: TGTGCCAGCAGCCGGGGGGAGACAGGCTATCAGCCCCAGCATTTT
abundance: few; j_gene: TRBJ1-5; v_gene: TRBV20-1; d_gene: TRBD1; CDR3aa: CSARVQGAGQPQHF; CDR3nt: TGCAGTGCTAGAGTACAGGGGGCGGGTCAGCCCCAGCATTTT
abundance: .; j_gene: TRBJ1-2; v_gene: TRBV30; d_gene: .; CDR3aa: CAWSPNTGGGYTF; CDR3nt: TGTGCCTGGAGTCCCAATACAGGAGGGGGCTACACCTTC
abundance: few; j_gene: TRBJ1-5; v_gene: TRBV9; d_gene: TRBD1; CDR3aa: CASSASGTVNQPQHF; CDR3nt: TGTGCCAGCAGCGCATCCGGGACAGTCAATCAGCCCCAGCATTTT
abundance: .; j_gene: TRBJ1-2; v_gene: TRBV6-1; d_gene: .; CDR3aa: CASSKIREKGAANYGYTF; CDR3nt: TGTGCCAGCAGTAAAATTAGGGAAAAAGGCGCAGCTAACTATGGCTACACCTTC
abundance: few; j_gene: TRBJ1-1; v_gene: TRBV7-6; d_gene: .; CDR3aa: CASSLASRVPNTEAFF; CDR3nt: TGTGCCAGCAGCTTAGCGAGCAGGGTCCCGAACACTGAAGCTTTCTTT
abundance: .; j_gene: TRBJ2-6; v_gene: TRBV29-1; d_gene: .; CDR3aa: CSISSGANVLTF; CDR3nt: TGCAGCATCAGCTCTGGGGCCAACGTCCTGACTTTC
abundance: .; j_gene: TRBJ1-3; v_gene: TRBV6-6; d_gene: .; CDR3aa: CASSARQDTSGNTIYF; CDR3nt: TGTGCCAGCAGTGCCCGACAGGACACCTCTGGAAACACCATATATTTT
abundance: .; j_gene: TRBJ1-1; v_gene: TRBV6-5; d_gene: .; CDR3aa: CASRLGHTEAFF; CDR3nt: TGTGCCAGCAGACTAGGGCACACTGAAGCTTTCTTT
abundance: .; j_gene: TRBJ1-2; v_gene: TRBV6-1; d_gene: .; CDR3aa: CASIRTDCGYTF; CDR3nt: TGTGCCAGCATACGGACAGATTGTGGCTACACCTTC
abundance: .; j_gene: TRBJ2-3; v_gene: TRBV7-9; d_gene: .; CDR3aa: CASSLPGNTQYF; CDR3nt: TGTGCCAGCAGCTTACCAGGAAATACGCAGTATTTT
abundance: .; j_gene: TRBJ2-5; v_gene: TRBV20-1; d_gene: .; CDR3aa: CSARIATKETQYF; CDR3nt: TGCAGTGCTAGAATAGCGACTAAAGAGACCCAGTACTTC
abundance: .; j_gene: TRBJ2-1; v_gene: TRBV4-3; d_gene: TRBD2; CDR3aa: CASSQLLAAAYNEQFF; CDR3nt: TGCGCCAGCAGCCAATTGCTAGCGGCTGCCTACAATGAGCAGTTCTTC
abundance: .; j_gene: TRBJ1-1; v_gene: TRBV29-1; d_gene: TRBD1; CDR3aa: CSATTGDTEAFF; CDR3nt: TGCAGCGCCACGACAGGGGACACTGAAGCTTTCTTT